A selection of T cell receptor beta chains follows, all from one sample in a study of cytomegalovirus exposure and HLA in healthy donors. Measured with immunoSEQ multiplex PCR; TCRdb has only the in-frame clones, and not every one. The sample carries around 130,000 clones, 80% recorded once. Sequenced: PBMCs. These TCRs come from a man in his forties or fifties in good health and CMV-seronegative. The CDR3 runs from the conserved cysteine through the conserved F or W. D genes are given only for firm matches. Only part of the rows carry a size: once, few, many, or a class if the clone is expanded.

len | j_gene | v_gene | abundance | d_gene | CDR3aa | CDR3nt
15 | TRBJ2-3 | TRBV7-2 | . | TRBD2 | CASSAQAGATDTQYF | TGTGCCAGCAGCGCCCAAGCGGGGGCCACAGATACGCAGTATTTT
21 | TRBJ2-1 | TRBV15 | . | TRBD2 | CATSRILAGAHFPRGYNEQFF | TGTGCCACCAGCAGAATTTTAGCGGGAGCACACTTCCCTCGGGGTTACAATGAGCAGTTCTTC
15 | TRBJ2-1 | TRBV7-2 | . | TRBD1 | CASTAGGAPYNEQFF | TGTGCCAGCACCGCAGGGGGCGCCCCCTACAATGAGCAGTTCTTC
17 | TRBJ2-7 | TRBV2 | . | TRBD2 | CASKIPGLAGVSHEQYF | TGTGCCAGCAAAATCCCCGGACTAGCGGGAGTATCGCACGAGCAGTACTTC
15 | TRBJ2-1 | TRBV18 | . | . | CASSPPSSSYNEQFF | TGTGCCAGCTCACCACCGTCCAGCTCCTACAATGAGCAGTTCTTC
16 | TRBJ1-1 | TRBV28 | . | TRBD1 | CASSAITRGRTSEAFF | TGTGCCAGCAGTGCCATTACCAGGGGGCGTACGTCCGAAGCTTTCTTT
13 | TRBJ2-7 | TRBV6-1 | once | TRBD1 | CASSETGYYEQYF | TGTGCCAGCAGTGAGACAGGGTACTACGAGCAGTACTTC
14 | TRBJ1-4 | TRBV6-6 | . | . | CASMSPREGEKLFF | TGTGCCAGTATGTCGCCGAGGGAGGGGGAAAAACTGTTTTTT
15 | TRBJ2-7 | TRBV5-1 | once | TRBD2 | CASSLGGLASWEQYF | TGCGCCAGCAGCTTGGGAGGACTAGCGTCTTGGGAGCAGTACTTC
13 | TRBJ2-5 | TRBV19 | . | . | CASSASSAETQYF | TGTGCCAGTAGTGCCTCTAGCGCAGAGACCCAGTACTTC
15 | TRBJ1-3 | TRBV28 | . | . | CASTPGVVSGNTIYF | TGTGCCAGCACCCCAGGGGTCGTCTCTGGAAACACCATATATTTT
15 | TRBJ1-3 | TRBV9 | . | TRBD1 | CASSVGTGDGNTIYF | TGTGCCAGCAGCGTAGGGACAGGGGACGGAAACACCATATATTTT
14 | TRBJ1-2 | TRBV18 | . | . | CASSPGQSNYGYTF | TGTGCCAGCTCACCGGGACAATCTAACTATGGCTACACCTTC
16 | TRBJ2-1 | TRBV7-3 | . | . | CASSPGGTGSGNEQFF | TGTGCCAGCAGCCCGGGGGGGACAGGGTCCGGCAATGAGCAGTTCTTC
15 | TRBJ2-1 | TRBV9 | . | TRBD1 | CASSVKGQGSHEQFF | TGTGCCAGCAGCGTAAAGGGACAGGGGTCCCATGAGCAGTTCTTC
13 | TRBJ1-1 | TRBV27 | . | . | CASSLSRNTEAFF | TGTGCCAGCAGTTTATCCCGTAACACTGAAGCTTTCTTT
15 | TRBJ2-7 | TRBV4-1 | . | TRBD1 | CASSQALGTGRRLHF | TGCGCCAGCAGCCAAGCTCTGGGGACAGGTCGAAGGCTGCACTTC
14 | TRBJ1-2 | TRBV19 | . | TRBD1 | CASSIRQGGYGYTF | TGTGCCAGTAGTATAAGACAGGGCGGCTATGGCTACACCTTC
13 | TRBJ1-5 | TRBV25-1 | . | . | CARRQGQDQPQHF | TGTGCCAGAAGGCAGGGGCAGGATCAGCCCCAGCATTTT
13 | TRBJ2-3 | TRBV5-4 | . | . | CASSLAGVDTQYF | TGTGCCAGCAGCTTGGCCGGGGTAGATACGCAGTATTTT
17 | TRBJ2-6 | TRBV25-1 | . | . | CASSEYGQSSGANVLTF | TGTGCCAGCAGTGAATATGGCCAGTCCTCTGGGGCCAACGTCCTGACTTTC
15 | TRBJ1-5 | TRBV2 | . | . | CASSEGLGSNQPQHF | TGTGCCAGCAGTGAGGGACTCGGTAGCAATCAGCCCCAGCATTTT
18 | TRBJ2-2 | TRBV28 | . | . | CASSLWQGALGKTGELFF | TGTGCCAGCAGTTTATGGCAGGGTGCCCTCGGTAAAACCGGGGAGCTGTTTTTT